This T cell receptor beta chain originates from a study of T cells in women clearing cervical HPV infection. Details on this clone: Its matching antigen is unknown. The read finishes 3 residues shy of the CDR3 end, and the germline J gene is used to complete it.

The V gene's germline CDR1 is SGHDT and CDR2 YYEEEE. The germline V and J ends were trimmed by 2 bases and 5 bases, with 13 bases remaining between them. The CDR3 spans 14 residues. General study results and limits: Richness differences could reflect unmeasured T-cell content per sample.

Some clones are missing from TCRdb's copy, which holds only in-frame ones; the method was immunoSEQ multiplex PCR. This table lists around 31,000 clones. HPV was found by MY09/MY11 PCR and dot-blot genotyping. V gene TRBV5-6 combines with J gene TRBJ2-5; the D gene is possibly TRBD2 (6 bases). The sequence was obtained from a woman aged 18 to 75 with a cervical HPV16 infection that either progressed to CIN3+ or cleared (not recorded which). The sequenced sample was blood buffy coat. The CDR3 here is CASSLTREEETQYF. Incomplete CDR3 DNA: TGTGCCAGCAGCTTAACCAGGGAGGAGGAGACC.